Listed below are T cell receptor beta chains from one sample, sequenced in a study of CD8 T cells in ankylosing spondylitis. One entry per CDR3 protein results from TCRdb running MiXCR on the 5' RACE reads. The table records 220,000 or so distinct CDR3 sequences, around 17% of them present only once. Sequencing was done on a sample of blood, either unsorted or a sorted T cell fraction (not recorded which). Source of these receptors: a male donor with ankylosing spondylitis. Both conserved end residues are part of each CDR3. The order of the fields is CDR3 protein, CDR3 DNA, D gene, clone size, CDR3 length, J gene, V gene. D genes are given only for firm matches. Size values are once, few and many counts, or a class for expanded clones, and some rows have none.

cdr3_aa: CASSLERGSTDTQYF
cdr3_nt: TGTGCCAGCAGCTTGGAGCGGGGTAGCACAGATACGCAGTATTTT
d_call: TRBD2
clone_size: -
cdr3_length: 15
j_call: TRBJ2-3
v_call: TRBV7-8

cdr3_aa: CASSVAGGAANYGYTF
cdr3_nt: TGTGCCAGCAGCGTAGCTGGGGGGGCCGCTAACTATGGCTACACCTTC
d_call: -
clone_size: few
cdr3_length: 16
j_call: TRBJ1-2
v_call: TRBV9

cdr3_aa: CASSPHRGRDAFF
cdr3_nt: TGCGCCAGCAGCCCTCACAGGGGGCGGGATGCTTTCTTT
d_call: TRBD1
clone_size: -
cdr3_length: 13
j_call: TRBJ1-1
v_call: TRBV4-1

cdr3_aa: CASSYWSVNSPLHF
cdr3_nt: TGTGCCAGCAGTTACTGGTCGGTGAATTCACCCCTCCACTTT
d_call: -
clone_size: -
cdr3_length: 14
j_call: TRBJ1-6
v_call: TRBV6-2/TRBV6-3

cdr3_aa: CASSPGGYQETQYF
cdr3_nt: TGCGCCAGCAGCCCGGGGGGGTACCAAGAGACCCAGTACTTC
d_call: TRBD2
clone_size: few
cdr3_length: 14
j_call: TRBJ2-5
v_call: TRBV5-1

cdr3_aa: CATGRFGTDTQYF
cdr3_nt: TGTGCCACCGGGAGGTTCGGCACAGATACGCAGTATTTT
d_call: TRBD2
clone_size: -
cdr3_length: 13
j_call: TRBJ2-3
v_call: TRBV19

cdr3_aa: CASSQGQGTEAFF
cdr3_nt: TGCGCCAGCAGCCAGGGACAGGGAACTGAAGCTTTCTTT
d_call: TRBD1
clone_size: many
cdr3_length: 13
j_call: TRBJ1-1
v_call: TRBV4-1

cdr3_aa: CAPEGLDNTGELFF
cdr3_nt: TGTGCCCCCGAGGGACTAGACAACACCGGGGAGCTGTTTTTT
d_call: TRBD2
clone_size: many
cdr3_length: 14
j_call: TRBJ2-2
v_call: TRBV7-9

cdr3_aa: CASSPVDLANVLTF
cdr3_nt: TGTGCCAGCTCACCAGTTGACTTGGCCAACGTCCTGACTTTC
d_call: -
clone_size: -
cdr3_length: 14
j_call: TRBJ2-6
v_call: TRBV18

cdr3_aa: CASSQVGSTWAFF
cdr3_nt: TGTGCCAGCAGCCAAGTGGGCTCTACTTGGGCTTTCTTT
d_call: -
clone_size: few
cdr3_length: 13
j_call: TRBJ1-1
v_call: TRBV3-1

cdr3_aa: CASSLGPGQGAIGYTF
cdr3_nt: TGTGCCAGCAGCTTGGGGCCGGGACAGGGGGCGATTGGCTACACCTTC
d_call: TRBD1
clone_size: -
cdr3_length: 16
j_call: TRBJ1-2
v_call: TRBV5-5

cdr3_aa: CASSQDRQGDTEAFF
cdr3_nt: TGCGCCAGCAGCCAAGATCGGCAGGGGGACACTGAAGCTTTCTTT
d_call: TRBD1
clone_size: many
cdr3_length: 15
j_call: TRBJ1-1
v_call: TRBV4-1

cdr3_aa: CASSVVRAPGQPQHF
cdr3_nt: TGTGCCAGCAGCGTAGTCAGGGCCCCAGGTCAGCCCCAGCATTTT
d_call: -
clone_size: few
cdr3_length: 15
j_call: TRBJ1-5
v_call: TRBV9

cdr3_aa: CASRADGRISYNEQFF
cdr3_nt: TGTGCCAGCAGGGCGGACGGGCGGATCTCCTACAATGAGCAGTTCTTC
d_call: -
clone_size: few
cdr3_length: 16
j_call: TRBJ2-1
v_call: TRBV27

cdr3_aa: CASSLSSGGGGYEQYF
cdr3_nt: TGCGCCAGCAGCTTGAGCTCTGGCGGGGGTGGATACGAGCAGTACTTC
d_call: TRBD2
clone_size: few
cdr3_length: 16
j_call: TRBJ2-7
v_call: TRBV5-1

cdr3_aa: CASSPPYGVPYNEQFF
cdr3_nt: TGTGCCAGCTCACCACCATACGGGGTGCCCTACAATGAGCAGTTCTTC
d_call: -
clone_size: -
cdr3_length: 16
j_call: TRBJ2-1
v_call: TRBV18

cdr3_aa: CASSYSILRGTGAYEQYF
cdr3_nt: TGTGCCAGCAGTTACTCGATACTCCGGGGGACAGGGGCCTACGAGCAGTACTTC
d_call: TRBD1
clone_size: few
cdr3_length: 18
j_call: TRBJ2-7
v_call: TRBV6-2/TRBV6-3

cdr3_aa: CASSLESKNTEAFF
cdr3_nt: TGTGCCAGCAGCTTGGAGAGCAAGAACACTGAAGCTTTCTTT
d_call: -
clone_size: few
cdr3_length: 14
j_call: TRBJ1-1
v_call: TRBV5-5

cdr3_aa: CASSAGGTDTQYF
cdr3_nt: TGTGCCAGCAGCGCGGGAGGCACAGATACGCAGTATTTT
d_call: -
clone_size: many
cdr3_length: 13
j_call: TRBJ2-3
v_call: TRBV9

cdr3_aa: CASSPTGGQPQHF
cdr3_nt: TGTGCCAGCAGTCCAACTGGGGGTCAGCCCCAGCATTTT
d_call: -
clone_size: few
cdr3_length: 13
j_call: TRBJ1-5
v_call: TRBV12-3/TRBV12-4

cdr3_aa: CASSLLAATSTDTQYF
cdr3_nt: TGTGCCAGCAGTTTACTAGCGGCCACTAGCACAGATACGCAGTATTTT
d_call: TRBD2
clone_size: -
cdr3_length: 16
j_call: TRBJ2-3
v_call: TRBV2

cdr3_aa: CASSQGSLVAHQPQHF
cdr3_nt: TGCGCCAGCAGCCAAGGGTCTCTGGTCGCCCATCAGCCCCAGCATTTT
d_call: -
clone_size: -
cdr3_length: 16
j_call: TRBJ1-5
v_call: TRBV4-1

cdr3_aa: CASSQDGLAGESYEQYF
cdr3_nt: TGTGCCAGCAGCCAAGATGGACTAGCGGGAGAGTCCTACGAGCAGTACTTC
d_call: TRBD2
clone_size: many
cdr3_length: 17
j_call: TRBJ2-7
v_call: TRBV14

cdr3_aa: CASRPLPTNTGELFF
cdr3_nt: TGTGCCAGCAGGCCACTTCCGACGAACACCGGGGAGCTGTTTTTT
d_call: -
clone_size: -
cdr3_length: 15
j_call: TRBJ2-2
v_call: TRBV27

cdr3_aa: CASGGQGLSVNQPQHF
cdr3_nt: TGTGCCAGCGGGGGACAGGGCCTTTCAGTCAATCAGCCCCAGCATTTT
d_call: TRBD1
clone_size: -
cdr3_length: 16
j_call: TRBJ1-5
v_call: TRBV7-8

cdr3_aa: CASSMTGLSYEQYF
cdr3_nt: TGTGCCAGCAGCATGACAGGGCTTTCCTACGAGCAGTACTTC
d_call: TRBD1
clone_size: few
cdr3_length: 14
j_call: TRBJ2-7
v_call: TRBV12-3/TRBV12-4

cdr3_aa: CASRLLAGYETQYF
cdr3_nt: TGTGCCAGCAGGTTACTAGCGGGATATGAGACCCAGTACTTC
d_call: TRBD2
clone_size: many
cdr3_length: 14
j_call: TRBJ2-5
v_call: TRBV12-3/TRBV12-4

cdr3_aa: CASSQDRSLNEKLFF
cdr3_nt: TGCGCCAGCAGCCAAGACCGGAGCCTTAATGAAAAACTGTTTTTT
d_call: -
clone_size: -
cdr3_length: 15
j_call: TRBJ1-4
v_call: TRBV4-3

cdr3_aa: CASSVVLLGDEQFF
cdr3_nt: TGTGCCAGCAGCGTAGTACTCCTTGGGGATGAGCAGTTCTTC
d_call: -
clone_size: -
cdr3_length: 14
j_call: TRBJ2-1
v_call: TRBV9

cdr3_aa: CASRGGFRQYF
cdr3_nt: TGTGCCAGTAGAGGGGGCTTTAGGCAGTACTTC
d_call: TRBD1
clone_size: -
cdr3_length: 11
j_call: TRBJ2-7
v_call: TRBV25-1

cdr3_aa: CASSLLGNYEQYF
cdr3_nt: TGTGCCAGCAGCTTATTAGGAAACTACGAGCAGTACTTC
d_call: -
clone_size: -
cdr3_length: 13
j_call: TRBJ2-7
v_call: TRBV7-9

cdr3_aa: CASSLSDSTNEQFF
cdr3_nt: TGTGCCAGCAGTTTATCGGACAGCACCAATGAGCAGTTCTTC
d_call: -
clone_size: many
cdr3_length: 14
j_call: TRBJ2-1
v_call: TRBV27

cdr3_aa: CASSLAGVGNQPQHF
cdr3_nt: TGCGCCAGCAGCTTGGCCGGGGTAGGCAATCAGCCCCAGCATTTT
d_call: -
clone_size: once
cdr3_length: 15
j_call: TRBJ1-5
v_call: TRBV5-1

cdr3_aa: CASSLEAVSPYEQYF
cdr3_nt: TGTGCCAGCAGCTTAGAGGCAGTCAGTCCCTACGAGCAGTACTTC
d_call: -
clone_size: -
cdr3_length: 15
j_call: TRBJ2-7
v_call: TRBV13

cdr3_aa: CASSEISHRESNYGYTF
cdr3_nt: TGTGCCAGCAGTGAGATTTCCCACAGGGAAAGCAACTATGGCTACACCTTC
d_call: -
clone_size: -
cdr3_length: 17
j_call: TRBJ1-2
v_call: TRBV2

cdr3_aa: CASSFEGETNEQFF
cdr3_nt: TGTGCCAGCAGCTTTGAGGGGGAAACCAATGAGCAGTTCTTC
d_call: -
clone_size: -
cdr3_length: 14
j_call: TRBJ2-1
v_call: TRBV7-9

cdr3_aa: CATSGPGQGDHTDTQYF
cdr3_nt: TGTGCCACCAGTGGCCCAGGACAGGGGGACCACACAGATACGCAGTATTTT
d_call: TRBD1
clone_size: many
cdr3_length: 17
j_call: TRBJ2-3
v_call: TRBV24-1

cdr3_aa: CASSQDAAPYGYTF
cdr3_nt: TGTGCCAGCAGCCAAGATGCGGCCCCATATGGCTACACCTTC
d_call: -
clone_size: once
cdr3_length: 14
j_call: TRBJ1-2
v_call: TRBV14

cdr3_aa: CASTLGTSSNEQFF
cdr3_nt: TGTGCCAGCACCTTGGGGACTTCTTCTAATGAGCAGTTCTTC
d_call: -
clone_size: few
cdr3_length: 14
j_call: TRBJ2-1
v_call: TRBV7-9

cdr3_aa: CASSSGLAGPPYEQYF
cdr3_nt: TGTGCCAGCAGCTCGGGACTAGCGGGGCCACCCTACGAGCAGTACTTC
d_call: TRBD2
clone_size: -
cdr3_length: 16
j_call: TRBJ2-7
v_call: TRBV7-9

cdr3_aa: CASSQDERWTEAFF
cdr3_nt: TGCGCCAGCAGCCAAGATGAAAGGTGGACTGAAGCTTTCTTT
d_call: -
clone_size: -
cdr3_length: 14
j_call: TRBJ1-1
v_call: TRBV4-1